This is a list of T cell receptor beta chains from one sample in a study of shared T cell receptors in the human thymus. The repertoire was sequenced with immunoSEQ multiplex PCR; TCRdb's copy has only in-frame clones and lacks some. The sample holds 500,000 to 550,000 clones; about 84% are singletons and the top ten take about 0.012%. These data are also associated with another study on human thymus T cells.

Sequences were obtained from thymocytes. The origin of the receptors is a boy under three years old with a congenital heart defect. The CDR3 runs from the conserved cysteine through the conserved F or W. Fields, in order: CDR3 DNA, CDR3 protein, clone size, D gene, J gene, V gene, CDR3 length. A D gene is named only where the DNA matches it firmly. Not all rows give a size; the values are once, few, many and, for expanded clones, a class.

CDR3nt: TGCGCCAGCAGCCCCCTTTCCGATACGCAGTATTTT
CDR3aa: CASSPLSDTQYF
abundance: NA
d_gene: NA
j_gene: TRBJ2-3
v_gene: TRBV5-1
len: 12

CDR3nt: TGTGCCAGCATGGGCGGGGGGCGCACAGATACGCAGTATTTT
CDR3aa: CASMGGGRTDTQYF
abundance: few
d_gene: TRBD2
j_gene: TRBJ2-3
v_gene: TRBV6-5
len: 14

CDR3nt: TGTGCCAGCAGTTACTCCCCCGGGACAGGGGGCTACGAGCAGTACTTC
CDR3aa: CASSYSPGTGGYEQYF
abundance: NA
d_gene: TRBD1
j_gene: TRBJ2-7
v_gene: TRBV6-5
len: 16

CDR3nt: TGCGCCAGCAGCCAAGATCGTCTTCGGGAGCGAGAGACCCAGTACTTC
CDR3aa: CASSQDRLRERETQYF
abundance: NA
d_gene: NA
j_gene: TRBJ2-5
v_gene: TRBV4-1
len: 16

CDR3nt: TGCGCCAGCACCCTGGACAGGAGGTACGAGCAGTACTTC
CDR3aa: CASTLDRRYEQYF
abundance: NA
d_gene: TRBD1
j_gene: TRBJ2-7
v_gene: TRBV23-1
len: 13

CDR3nt: TGTGCCAGCAGGGCGACGGGGGGGGCCGGGGGTCAGCCCCAGCATTTT
CDR3aa: CASRATGGAGGQPQHF
abundance: once
d_gene: NA
j_gene: TRBJ1-5
v_gene: TRBV5-8
len: 16

CDR3nt: TGTGCCATCAGAGCAGGGGACTACGAGACCCAGTACTTC
CDR3aa: CAIRAGDYETQYF
abundance: NA
d_gene: NA
j_gene: TRBJ2-5
v_gene: TRBV10-3
len: 13

CDR3nt: TGCGCCAGCAGCCGCCTGACAGGGAGGATCACAGATACGCAGTATTTT
CDR3aa: CASSRLTGRITDTQYF
abundance: NA
d_gene: NA
j_gene: TRBJ2-3
v_gene: TRBV4-1
len: 16

CDR3nt: TGTGCCAGCAGCCGCCGGGTCGGGGGAGGCACTAATGAAAAACTGTTTTTT
CDR3aa: CASSRRVGGGTNEKLFF
abundance: few
d_gene: NA
j_gene: TRBJ1-4
v_gene: TRBV7-8
len: 17

CDR3nt: TGCGCCAGGAGGGAAACTGGACTAGCGGGAGGTAAGGGGCAGTTCTTC
CDR3aa: CARRETGLAGGKGQFF
abundance: NA
d_gene: TRBD2
j_gene: TRBJ2-1
v_gene: TRBV10-1
len: 16

CDR3nt: TGTGCCAGCAGTAACAGGACAGGGGGGACAGATACGCAGTATTTT
CDR3aa: CASSNRTGGTDTQYF
abundance: NA
d_gene: TRBD1
j_gene: TRBJ2-3
v_gene: TRBV27
len: 15

CDR3nt: TGCGCCAGCAGCTTGCGCGGGGTCTCCTACGAGCAGTACTTC
CDR3aa: CASSLRGVSYEQYF
abundance: NA
d_gene: NA
j_gene: TRBJ2-7
v_gene: TRBV5-1
len: 14

CDR3nt: TGTGCCAGTAGTATAGGGACAGGGCGGAACACTGAAGCTTTCTTT
CDR3aa: CASSIGTGRNTEAFF
abundance: NA
d_gene: TRBD1
j_gene: TRBJ1-1
v_gene: TRBV19
len: 15

CDR3nt: TGTGCCAGCAGCCGCTCGGGAACCTACGAGCAGTACTTC
CDR3aa: CASSRSGTYEQYF
abundance: NA
d_gene: NA
j_gene: TRBJ2-7
v_gene: TRBV7-2
len: 13

CDR3nt: TGTGCCAGCAGTTCCTCTCTAGCGGGAGGAGCAGATACGCAGTATTTT
CDR3aa: CASSSSLAGGADTQYF
abundance: NA
d_gene: TRBD2
j_gene: TRBJ2-3
v_gene: TRBV28
len: 16

CDR3nt: TGTGCCAGCAGTGACTCCGCCGGGACTAGAGATCGGTGCGCCTACAATGAGCAGTTCTTC
CDR3aa: CASSDSAGTRDRCAYNEQFF
abundance: NA
d_gene: TRBD2
j_gene: TRBJ2-1
v_gene: TRBV6-4
len: 20

CDR3nt: TGCAGTGCCCCCGCCCGGGGTGAGCAGTTCTTC
CDR3aa: CSAPARGEQFF
abundance: NA
d_gene: NA
j_gene: TRBJ2-1
v_gene: TRBV20-1
len: 11

CDR3nt: TGCAGCGTTGCCAGGCGACCGGCAGGGGCCTCCTACGAGCAGTACTTC
CDR3aa: CSVARRPAGASYEQYF
abundance: NA
d_gene: NA
j_gene: TRBJ2-7
v_gene: TRBV29-1
len: 16

CDR3nt: TGTGCCAGCAGCAAAGGGCCTGGGCTTGACTACGAGCAGTACTTC
CDR3aa: CASSKGPGLDYEQYF
abundance: NA
d_gene: NA
j_gene: TRBJ2-7
v_gene: TRBV21-1
len: 15

CDR3nt: TGTGCCAGCAGGCTGGGGCCCCACACAGATACGCAGTATTTT
CDR3aa: CASRLGPHTDTQYF
abundance: NA
d_gene: NA
j_gene: TRBJ2-3
v_gene: TRBV7-6
len: 14

CDR3nt: TGTGCCAGTACCGGGTTTTCCAATCAGCCCCAGCATTTT
CDR3aa: CASTGFSNQPQHF
abundance: NA
d_gene: NA
j_gene: TRBJ1-5
v_gene: TRBV19
len: 13

CDR3nt: TGCGCCAGCAGAACGGACAGGGGAACTGAAGCTTTCTTT
CDR3aa: CASRTDRGTEAFF
abundance: few
d_gene: TRBD1
j_gene: TRBJ1-1
v_gene: TRBV10-2
len: 13

CDR3nt: TGCGCCAGCAGCCCCCTGGCTAGCGGGAGTCACAATGAGCAGTTCTTC
CDR3aa: CASSPLASGSHNEQFF
abundance: NA
d_gene: TRBD2
j_gene: TRBJ2-1
v_gene: TRBV4-1
len: 16

CDR3nt: TGTGCCTGGAGTGTTCTAGCGGGAGGGGAAGATACGCAGTATTTT
CDR3aa: CAWSVLAGGEDTQYF
abundance: NA
d_gene: TRBD2
j_gene: TRBJ2-3
v_gene: TRBV30
len: 15

CDR3nt: TGTGCCAGCAGCTCAGGGACAGGGGGCTACACCGGGGAGCTGTTTTTT
CDR3aa: CASSSGTGGYTGELFF
abundance: NA
d_gene: TRBD1
j_gene: TRBJ2-2
v_gene: TRBV13
len: 16

CDR3nt: TGTGCCAGCAGTTGTGAAGGGGCCACTGAAGCTTTCTTT
CDR3aa: CASSCEGATEAFF
abundance: few
d_gene: NA
j_gene: TRBJ1-1
v_gene: TRBV6-5
len: 13

CDR3nt: TGTGCCTGGAGTTATAATTGGTTCGGTGAGCAGTTCTTC
CDR3aa: CAWSYNWFGEQFF
abundance: NA
d_gene: NA
j_gene: TRBJ2-1
v_gene: TRBV30
len: 13

CDR3nt: TGTGCCAGCAGCCAAGAGGGACAGATTGAAAAACTGTTTTTT
CDR3aa: CASSQEGQIEKLFF
abundance: NA
d_gene: TRBD1
j_gene: TRBJ1-4
v_gene: TRBV4-2
len: 14

CDR3nt: TGTGCCAGCAACAACAGGGGGAGCACCTACGAGCAGTACTTC
CDR3aa: CASNNRGSTYEQYF
abundance: once
d_gene: TRBD1
j_gene: TRBJ2-7
v_gene: TRBV7-8
len: 14

CDR3nt: TGTGCCAGCAGTCCCCGGCCTAGCGTGCGCGAGCAGTACTTC
CDR3aa: CASSPRPSVREQYF
abundance: NA
d_gene: NA
j_gene: TRBJ2-7
v_gene: TRBV27
len: 14

CDR3nt: TGTGCCAGCAGCCCCTGGGGCATATGGGGTGGCGGGGAGCTGTTTTTT
CDR3aa: CASSPWGIWGGGELFF
abundance: NA
d_gene: NA
j_gene: TRBJ2-2
v_gene: TRBV25-1
len: 16

CDR3nt: TGTGCCAGCAGTTACTCGGGACTAGCAGCATACAATGAGCAGTTCTTC
CDR3aa: CASSYSGLAAYNEQFF
abundance: few
d_gene: TRBD2
j_gene: TRBJ2-1
v_gene: TRBV6-5
len: 16

CDR3nt: TGTGCCATCGTCTCCACCACCACGGGACAGGGGGTAGCTGAAGCTTTCTTT
CDR3aa: CAIVSTTTGQGVAEAFF
abundance: NA
d_gene: TRBD1
j_gene: TRBJ1-1
v_gene: TRBV10-3
len: 17

CDR3nt: TGTGCCAGCAGTGAAGCGATTGGAGGGACGACCAACACCGGGGAGCTGTTTTTT
CDR3aa: CASSEAIGGTTNTGELFF
abundance: NA
d_gene: NA
j_gene: TRBJ2-2
v_gene: TRBV2
len: 18

CDR3nt: TGCGCCAGCAGCCAAGTCTGGCTAGCGGGATTGCAGTTCTTC
CDR3aa: CASSQVWLAGLQFF
abundance: NA
d_gene: TRBD2
j_gene: TRBJ2-1
v_gene: TRBV4-3
len: 14

CDR3nt: TGCGCCAGCAGTAGAGAGCTTGCCTCCACAGATACGCAGTATTTT
CDR3aa: CASSRELASTDTQYF
abundance: NA
d_gene: NA
j_gene: TRBJ2-3
v_gene: TRBV10-1
len: 15

CDR3nt: TGTGCCAGCAGCTTAGGCGGGAGTTCGGGCGAGCAGTACTTC
CDR3aa: CASSLGGSSGEQYF
abundance: NA
d_gene: TRBD2
j_gene: TRBJ2-7
v_gene: TRBV7-6
len: 14

CDR3nt: TGTGCCAGCAGTCTTGGCGGGACTCTTGACCGCTCCTACGAGCAGTACTTC
CDR3aa: CASSLGGTLDRSYEQYF
abundance: few
d_gene: NA
j_gene: TRBJ2-7
v_gene: TRBV11-2
len: 17

CDR3nt: TGTGCCAGCAGCCCACTAGGGTCCAGGCTGCTTATCGTAGAGCAGTACTTC
CDR3aa: CASSPLGSRLLIVEQYF
abundance: NA
d_gene: NA
j_gene: TRBJ2-7
v_gene: TRBV7-8
len: 17

CDR3nt: TGTGCCAGCAGCCCTTATCCCGCCCACCTGAGGGAGACCCAGTACTTC
CDR3aa: CASSPYPAHLRETQYF
abundance: NA
d_gene: NA
j_gene: TRBJ2-5
v_gene: TRBV5-6
len: 16

CDR3nt: TGTGCCAGCAGCCCCGGGGGGACCGAATATTACGAGCAGTACTTC
CDR3aa: CASSPGGTEYYEQYF
abundance: NA
d_gene: TRBD2
j_gene: TRBJ2-7
v_gene: TRBV7-9
len: 15

CDR3nt: TGTGCCTGGAGCAGGCCCGGGGGCACAGATACGCAGTATTTT
CDR3aa: CAWSRPGGTDTQYF
abundance: NA
d_gene: NA
j_gene: TRBJ2-3
v_gene: TRBV30
len: 14

CDR3nt: TGTGCCAGCCAGGGATCATCGAGCTCCTACGAGCAGTACTTC
CDR3aa: CASQGSSSSYEQYF
abundance: NA
d_gene: NA
j_gene: TRBJ2-7
v_gene: TRBV6-4
len: 14

CDR3nt: TGTGCCAGCAGCCGGGACAGGGGACAAGAGACCCAGTACTTC
CDR3aa: CASSRDRGQETQYF
abundance: NA
d_gene: TRBD1
j_gene: TRBJ2-5
v_gene: TRBV4-2
len: 14

CDR3nt: TGTGCTAGTGGATCTCATACAGGGGGCTGGGGCTACACCTTC
CDR3aa: CASGSHTGGWGYTF
abundance: NA
d_gene: TRBD1
j_gene: TRBJ1-2
v_gene: TRBV12-5
len: 14

CDR3nt: TGTGCCAGCTCACCTACCAGCGGGAATAACACCGGGGAGCTGTTTTTT
CDR3aa: CASSPTSGNNTGELFF
abundance: once
d_gene: TRBD2
j_gene: TRBJ2-2
v_gene: TRBV18
len: 16

CDR3nt: TGTGCCAGCAGCCAAAAGGGAGAAACAGATACGCAGTATTTT
CDR3aa: CASSQKGETDTQYF
abundance: NA
d_gene: NA
j_gene: TRBJ2-3
v_gene: TRBV11-2
len: 14

CDR3nt: TGCGCCAGCAGTGAAGGGGTTCCCTACGAGCAGTACTTC
CDR3aa: CASSEGVPYEQYF
abundance: NA
d_gene: NA
j_gene: TRBJ2-7
v_gene: TRBV10-2
len: 13

CDR3nt: TGTGCCAGCAGTCTCACCGCTTGGCCCCTAGCGGGAGGGAGCACAGATACGCAGTATTTT
CDR3aa: CASSLTAWPLAGGSTDTQYF
abundance: NA
d_gene: TRBD2
j_gene: TRBJ2-3
v_gene: TRBV28
len: 20

CDR3nt: TGTGCCTGGAGTACCAAGGGGGGGCTATATGGGTACAATGAGCAGTTCTTC
CDR3aa: CAWSTKGGLYGYNEQFF
abundance: NA
d_gene: NA
j_gene: TRBJ2-1
v_gene: TRBV30
len: 17

CDR3nt: TGTGCCACCAGCAGAGACCGTCAGACAGGGCTTGTTTCAGATACGCAGTATTTT
CDR3aa: CATSRDRQTGLVSDTQYF
abundance: few
d_gene: TRBD1
j_gene: TRBJ2-3
v_gene: TRBV15
len: 18

CDR3nt: TGTGCCAGCAGGGAGCGGGAGAAATCGGTGAGGTACAATGAGCAGTTCTTC
CDR3aa: CASREREKSVRYNEQFF
abundance: NA
d_gene: TRBD2
j_gene: TRBJ2-1
v_gene: TRBV2
len: 17